Listed here is a single T cell receptor beta chain. The antigen is unknown. This record belongs to a study of CD8+ T cells in alopecia areata. Turning to the study itself: Tofacitinib was taken orally by treated patients, and the dose was 5 to 10 mg twice daily.

Germline V gene sequence: CDR1 GTSNPN, CDR2 SVGIG (reference sequence). This CDR3 contains 13 residues. V was shortened by 2 bases and J by 1 base, with 6 bases between the two germline ends. Study results and caveats: Greater clonality was observed in lesional scalp samples, especially alopecia totalis/universalis, versus normal scalp.

Following extraction, RNA underwent reverse transcription to cDNA, which served as the sequencing template. Sequencing was performed with immunoSEQ multiplex PCR; in TCRdb, only in-frame clones are kept and a portion is missing. The table shows some 180,000 clones, with roughly 53% occurring only once. Treatment meaning: oral pan-JAK inhibitor, 5-10 mg twice daily. The chain links TRBV30 to TRBJ1-5; unclear D gene. This receptor was obtained from a human donor with alopecia areata. The sequencing used CD8+ T cells sorted from blood, collected at week 24, from a patient treated with tofacitinib. The CDR3 region is CAWSIGSNQPQHF. CDR3 sequence (DNA): TGTGCCTGGAGTATAGGGAGCAATCAGCCCCAGCATTTT.